This note documents a single T cell receptor beta chain sequence. The data stem from a study of blood T cell repertoires in COVID-19. Study overall: T cells, B-cell-depleted T cells, or PBMCs provided the cDNA or gDNA that served as material.

Per the germline V gene, CDR1 is MNHEY and CDR2 is SMNVEV (reference sequence). The CDR3 totals 16 residues. V dropped 1 base and J dropped 7 bases, with 19 bases sitting between them. As handled by the study authors: The authors estimated nucleated cell counts from reference gene primer amplification. Sequencing was performed with immunoSEQ multiplex PCR; in TCRdb, only in-frame clones are kept and a portion is missing. D and trimming were read from the DNA, whereas the V and J calls and clone size are those reported in that table. Of 300,000 to 400,000 clones in the sample, 91% are singletons; the top ten hold roughly 3.5%.

The V gene is TRBV27, the J gene TRBJ1-1; tentatively, D is TRBD1 (6 bases). The source of this sequence is a woman between 18 and 29 years old who had recovered from COVID-19. Sequenced: peripheral blood. In DNA form, the CDR3 reads TGTGCCAGCAGTTTATGGGGCAGGGGACGCGGGGGTGAAGCTTTCTTT. Translated: CASSLWGRGRGGEAFF.